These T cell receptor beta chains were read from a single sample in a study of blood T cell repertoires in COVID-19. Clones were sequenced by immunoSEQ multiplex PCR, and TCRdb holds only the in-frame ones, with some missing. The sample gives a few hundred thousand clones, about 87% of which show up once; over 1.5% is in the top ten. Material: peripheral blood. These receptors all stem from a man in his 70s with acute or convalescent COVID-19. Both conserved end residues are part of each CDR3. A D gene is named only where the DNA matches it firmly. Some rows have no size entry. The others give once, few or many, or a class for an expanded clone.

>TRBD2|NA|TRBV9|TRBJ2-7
CASSARDYSYEQYF
TGTGCCAGCAGCGCCCGGGACTACTCCTACGAGCAGTACTTC
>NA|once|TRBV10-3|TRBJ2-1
CAISVRQGSSYNEQFF
TGTGCCATCAGTGTGAGGCAGGGGAGTTCCTACAATGAGCAGTTCTTC
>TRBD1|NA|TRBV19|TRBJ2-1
CASSTRQGRSNEQFF
TGTGCCAGTAGTACCAGACAGGGCCGTTCCAATGAGCAGTTCTTC
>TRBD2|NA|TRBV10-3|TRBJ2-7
CAISSSGTLSYEQYF
TGTGCCATCAGTTCGAGCGGGACCCTCTCCTACGAGCAGTACTTC
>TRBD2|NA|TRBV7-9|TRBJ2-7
CASSFPGLAGAYEQYF
TGTGCCAGCAGCTTTCCCGGACTAGCGGGAGCCTACGAGCAGTACTTC
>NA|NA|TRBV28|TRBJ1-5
CATTLISRLSNQPQHF
TGTGCCACCACCCTTATCAGCAGGCTTAGCAATCAGCCCCAGCATTTT
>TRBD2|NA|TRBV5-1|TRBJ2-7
CASSLAGRGGRNYEQYF
TGCGCCAGCAGCTTGGCCGGGCGTGGCGGGAGGAACTACGAGCAGTACTTC
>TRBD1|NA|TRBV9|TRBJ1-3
CASSAEQGAGGNTIYF
TGTGCCAGCAGCGCCGAACAGGGGGCTGGTGGAAACACCATATATTTT
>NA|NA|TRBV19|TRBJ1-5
CASTGVYSNQPQHF
TGTGCCAGTACGGGGGTATATAGCAATCAGCCCCAGCATTTT
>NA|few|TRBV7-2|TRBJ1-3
CASSFQSYGNTIYF
TGTGCCAGCAGCTTCCAGTCTTACGGAAACACCATATATTTT
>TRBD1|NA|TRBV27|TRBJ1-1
CASRTGGGRTEAFF
TGTGCCAGCAGAACAGGGGGCGGGCGCACTGAAGCTTTCTTT
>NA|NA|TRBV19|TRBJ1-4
CASSIPVARGKLFF
TGTGCCAGTAGTATACCGGTTGCCCGAGGAAAACTGTTTTTT
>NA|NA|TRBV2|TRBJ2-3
CASRRYRGGGGADTQYF
TGTGCCAGCAGGAGATACAGAGGGGGTGGTGGGGCAGATACGCAGTATTTT
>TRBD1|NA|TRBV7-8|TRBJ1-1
CASSPMGDRATEAFF
TGTGCCAGCAGCCCAATGGGGGACAGGGCCACTGAAGCTTTCTTT
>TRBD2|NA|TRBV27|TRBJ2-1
CASSQGTSGSMNEQFF
TGTGCCAGCAGTCAAGGGACTAGCGGGAGTATGAATGAGCAGTTCTTC
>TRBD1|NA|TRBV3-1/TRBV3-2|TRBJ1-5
CASSAGTGGYQPQHF
TGTGCCAGCAGCGCAGGGACAGGGGGATATCAGCCCCAGCATTTT
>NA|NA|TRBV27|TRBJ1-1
CASSLSKTMNTEAFF
TGTGCCAGCAGTTTATCGAAGACTATGAACACTGAAGCTTTCTTT
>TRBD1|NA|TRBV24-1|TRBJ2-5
CATSDRVGETQYF
TGTGCCACCAGCGACAGGGTAGGCGAGACCCAGTACTTC
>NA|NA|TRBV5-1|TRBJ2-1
CASSLENEQFF
TGCGCCAGCAGCCTTGAGAATGAGCAGTTCTTC
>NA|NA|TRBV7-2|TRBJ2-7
CATRGPGGNYEQYF
TGTGCTACCCGGGGTCCTGGCGGTAACTACGAGCAGTACTTC
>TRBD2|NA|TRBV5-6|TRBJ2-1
CASSLGGLAHVEQFF
TGTGCCAGCAGCTTGGGGGGACTAGCTCATGTTGAGCAGTTCTTC
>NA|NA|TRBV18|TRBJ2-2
CASSTPPGTGELFF
TGTGCCAGCTCAACGCCCCCGGGCACCGGGGAGCTGTTTTTT
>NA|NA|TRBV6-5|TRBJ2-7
CASSPRGPSYEQYF
TGTGCCAGCAGTCCCAGGGGACCCAGCTACGAGCAGTACTTC
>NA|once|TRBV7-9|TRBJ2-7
CASSAGQRYEQYF
TGTGCCAGCAGCGCCGGACAGAGGTACGAGCAGTACTTC
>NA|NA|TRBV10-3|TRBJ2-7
CAISVVGRYEQYF
TGTGCCATCAGTGTGGTGGGGAGATACGAGCAGTACTTC
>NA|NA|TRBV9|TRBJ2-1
CASSVVDSRYNEQFF
TGTGCCAGCAGCGTAGTGGACTCTAGGTACAATGAGCAGTTCTTC
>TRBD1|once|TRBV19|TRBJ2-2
CASSMEQGAVTGELFF
TGTGCCAGTAGTATGGAGCAGGGGGCGGTCACCGGGGAGCTGTTTTTT
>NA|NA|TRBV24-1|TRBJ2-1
CATSDFGTANEQFF
TGTGCCACCAGTGATTTTGGCACAGCTAATGAGCAGTTCTTC
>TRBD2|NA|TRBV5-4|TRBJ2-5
CASSPGLAVFQETQYF
TGTGCCAGCAGCCCGGGACTAGCGGTCTTCCAAGAGACCCAGTACTTC
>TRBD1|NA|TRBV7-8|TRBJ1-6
CASSLKTGEVINSPLHF
TGTGCCAGCAGCTTAAAGACAGGGGAAGTCATTAATTCACCCCTCCACTTT
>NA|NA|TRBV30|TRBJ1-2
CACYSKRIGYGYTF
TGTGCCTGTTATAGCAAGAGGATTGGCTATGGCTACACCTTC
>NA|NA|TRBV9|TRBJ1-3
CASSPGGASGNTIYF
TGTGCCAGCAGTCCAGGCGGGGCCTCTGGAAACACCATATATTTT
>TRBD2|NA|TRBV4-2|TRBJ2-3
CASSLTSASTDTQYF
TGTGCCAGCAGCCTTACTAGCGCTAGCACAGATACGCAGTATTTT
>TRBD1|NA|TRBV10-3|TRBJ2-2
CAISRRGQGANGELFF
TGTGCCATCAGTCGACGAGGACAGGGGGCCAACGGGGAGCTGTTTTTT
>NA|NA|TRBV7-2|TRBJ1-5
CASSLVGGNQPQHF
TGTGCCAGCAGCTTAGTAGGGGGCAATCAGCCCCAGCATTTT
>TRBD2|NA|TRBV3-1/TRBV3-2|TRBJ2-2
CASSLGLAGVGGELFF
TGTGCCAGCAGCCTTGGACTAGCGGGAGTCGGCGGGGAGCTGTTTTTT
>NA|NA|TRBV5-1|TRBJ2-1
CASSLNGLEQFF
TGCGCCAGCAGCTTGAACGGTTTGGAGCAGTTCTTC
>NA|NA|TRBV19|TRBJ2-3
CASSPKTREDTQYF
TGTGCCAGTAGTCCCAAAACGCGCGAAGATACGCAGTATTTT
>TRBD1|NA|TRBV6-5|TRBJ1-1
CASSTTGGVTEAFF
TGTGCCAGCAGTACCACAGGGGGAGTCACTGAAGCTTTCTTT
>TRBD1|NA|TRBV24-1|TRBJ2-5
CATSDSGQQETQYF
TGTGCCACCAGTGATTCGGGACAGCAAGAGACCCAGTACTTC
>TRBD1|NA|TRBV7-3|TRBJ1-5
CASSLNRGTGLNQPQHF
TGTGCCAGCAGCTTAAATAGGGGGACAGGTCTTAATCAGCCCCAGCATTTT
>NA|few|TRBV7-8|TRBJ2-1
CASSPNSAAYNEQFF
TGTGCCAGCAGCCCCAATTCTGCGGCGTACAATGAGCAGTTCTTC
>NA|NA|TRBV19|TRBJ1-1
CASRGDTLNTEAFF
TGTGCCAGTAGGGGAGACACCCTAAACACTGAAGCTTTCTTT
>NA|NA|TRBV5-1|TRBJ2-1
CASSLTDNINEQFF
TGCGCCAGCAGCTTGACGGACAACATCAATGAGCAGTTCTTC